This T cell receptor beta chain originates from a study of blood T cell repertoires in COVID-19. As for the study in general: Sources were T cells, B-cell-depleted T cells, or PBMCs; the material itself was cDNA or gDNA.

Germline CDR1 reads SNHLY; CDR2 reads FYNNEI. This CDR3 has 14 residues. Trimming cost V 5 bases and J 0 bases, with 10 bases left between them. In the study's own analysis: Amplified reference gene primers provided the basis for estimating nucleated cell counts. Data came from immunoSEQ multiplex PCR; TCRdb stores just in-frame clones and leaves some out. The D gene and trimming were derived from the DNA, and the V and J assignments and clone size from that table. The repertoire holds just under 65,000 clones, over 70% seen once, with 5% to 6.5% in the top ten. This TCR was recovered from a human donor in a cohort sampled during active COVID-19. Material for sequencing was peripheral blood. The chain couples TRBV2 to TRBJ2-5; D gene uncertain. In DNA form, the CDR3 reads TGTGCCAGCAGTCCGGTGGAGTACCAAGAGACCCAGTACTTC. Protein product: CASSPVEYQETQYF.